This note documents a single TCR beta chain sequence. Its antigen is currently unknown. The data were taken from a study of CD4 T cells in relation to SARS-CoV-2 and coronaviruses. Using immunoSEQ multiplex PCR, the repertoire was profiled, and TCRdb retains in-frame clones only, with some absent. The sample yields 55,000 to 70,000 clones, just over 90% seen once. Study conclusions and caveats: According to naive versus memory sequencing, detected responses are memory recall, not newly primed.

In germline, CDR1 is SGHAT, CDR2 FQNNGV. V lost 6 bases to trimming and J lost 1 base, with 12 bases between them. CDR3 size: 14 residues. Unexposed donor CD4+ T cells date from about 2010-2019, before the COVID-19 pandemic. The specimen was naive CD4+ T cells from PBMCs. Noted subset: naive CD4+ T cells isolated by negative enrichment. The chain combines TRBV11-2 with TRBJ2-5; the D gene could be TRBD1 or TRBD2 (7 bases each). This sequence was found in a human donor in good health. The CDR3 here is CASRSGTVQETQYF. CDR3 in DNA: TGTGCCAGCAGAAGCGGGACAGTCCAAGAGACCCAGTACTTC.